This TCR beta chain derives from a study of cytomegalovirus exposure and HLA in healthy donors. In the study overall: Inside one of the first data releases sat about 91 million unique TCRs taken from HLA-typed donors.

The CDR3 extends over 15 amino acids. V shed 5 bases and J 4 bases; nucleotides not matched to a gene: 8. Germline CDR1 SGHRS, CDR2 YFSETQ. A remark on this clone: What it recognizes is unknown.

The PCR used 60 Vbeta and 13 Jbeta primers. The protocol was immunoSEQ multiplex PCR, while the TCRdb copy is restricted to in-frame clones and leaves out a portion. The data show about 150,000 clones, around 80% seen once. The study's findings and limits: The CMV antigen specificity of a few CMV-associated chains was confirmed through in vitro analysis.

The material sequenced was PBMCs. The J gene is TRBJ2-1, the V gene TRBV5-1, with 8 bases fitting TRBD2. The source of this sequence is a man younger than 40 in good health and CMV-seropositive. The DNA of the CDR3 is TGCGCCAGCAGATCGAGCGGGAGTCGGTACAATGAGCAGTTCTTC. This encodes CASRSSGSRYNEQFF.